This T cell receptor (beta chain) is drawn from a study of immune cell composition in non-small cell lung cancer. The wider study: Most cases were lung adenocarcinoma or squamous cell carcinoma. Whole-study results and caveats: Lung adenocarcinomas had lower top 10 clone scores and clonality than squamous tumours. Around 75% of squamous and about 31% of adenocarcinoma cases had tumour-associated clones >0.5%.

Template was genomic DNA from frozen, unsorted single-cell suspensions. With respect to this clone: The target antigen is unknown.

The CDR3 contains 16 residues. Some clones are missing from TCRdb's copy, which holds only in-frame ones; the method was immunoSEQ multiplex PCR. The sample includes about 4,000 clones, about 80% seen only once; the top ten take approximately 22%. The V call is TRBV1, the J call TRBJ2-3. TRBV1 has pseudogene status. Sequencing was carried out using lung tumor tissue. This receptor was obtained from a human donor with non-small cell lung cancer. The CDR3 loop reads CTSSQEVETTKAYAVF. The CDR3 bases are TGCACCAGCAGCCAAGAAGTGGAGACAACTAAGGCATACGCAGTATTT.